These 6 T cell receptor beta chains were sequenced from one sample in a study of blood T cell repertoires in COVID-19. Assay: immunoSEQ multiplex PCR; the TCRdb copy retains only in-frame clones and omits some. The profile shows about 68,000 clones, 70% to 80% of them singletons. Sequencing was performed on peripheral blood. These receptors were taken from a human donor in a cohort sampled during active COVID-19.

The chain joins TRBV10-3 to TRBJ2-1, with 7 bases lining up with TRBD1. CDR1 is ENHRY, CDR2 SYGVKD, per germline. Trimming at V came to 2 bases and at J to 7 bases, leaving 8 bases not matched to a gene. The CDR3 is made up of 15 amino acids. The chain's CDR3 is CAISEPTGRYNEQFF. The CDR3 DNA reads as TGTGCCATCAGTGAGCCGACAGGGCGGTATAATGAGCAGTTCTTC.

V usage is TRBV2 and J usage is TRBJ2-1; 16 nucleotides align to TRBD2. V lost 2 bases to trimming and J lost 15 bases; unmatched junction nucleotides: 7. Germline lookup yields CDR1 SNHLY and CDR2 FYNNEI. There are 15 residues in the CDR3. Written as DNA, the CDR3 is TGTGCCAGCAGTGAAATTGGGACTAGCGGGAGGGCCAGGTTCTTC. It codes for CASSEIGTSGRARFF.

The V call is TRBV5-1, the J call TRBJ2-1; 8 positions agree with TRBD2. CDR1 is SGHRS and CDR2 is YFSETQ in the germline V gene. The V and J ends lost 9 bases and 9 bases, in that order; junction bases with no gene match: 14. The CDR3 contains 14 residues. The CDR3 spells CATTPGTSSLEQFF. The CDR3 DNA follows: TGCGCCACCACCCCAGGGACTAGTAGTCTTGAGCAGTTCTTC.

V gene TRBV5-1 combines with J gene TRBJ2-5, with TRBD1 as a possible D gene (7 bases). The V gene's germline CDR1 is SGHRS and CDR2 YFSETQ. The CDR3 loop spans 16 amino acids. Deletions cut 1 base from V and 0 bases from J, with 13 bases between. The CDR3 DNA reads TGCGCCAGCAGCTTGCAGGGGGGACAGCACCAAGAGACCCAGTACTTC. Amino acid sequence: CASSLQGGQHQETQYF.

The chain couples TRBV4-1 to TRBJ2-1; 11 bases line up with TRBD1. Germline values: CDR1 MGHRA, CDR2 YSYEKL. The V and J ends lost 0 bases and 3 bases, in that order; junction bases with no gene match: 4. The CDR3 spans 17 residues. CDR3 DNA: TGCGCCAGCAGCCAAGAGGGGGGGACAGGGGGCTACAATGAGCAGTTCTTC. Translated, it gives CASSQEGGTGGYNEQFF.

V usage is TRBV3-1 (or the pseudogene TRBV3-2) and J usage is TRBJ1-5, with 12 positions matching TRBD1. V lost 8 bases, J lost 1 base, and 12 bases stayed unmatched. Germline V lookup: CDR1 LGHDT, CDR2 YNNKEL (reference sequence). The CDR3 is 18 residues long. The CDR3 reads CASSQTGTGGGSNQPQHF. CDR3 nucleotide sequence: TGTGCCAGCTCACAAACCGGGACAGGGGGCGGGAGCAATCAGCCCCAGCATTTT.